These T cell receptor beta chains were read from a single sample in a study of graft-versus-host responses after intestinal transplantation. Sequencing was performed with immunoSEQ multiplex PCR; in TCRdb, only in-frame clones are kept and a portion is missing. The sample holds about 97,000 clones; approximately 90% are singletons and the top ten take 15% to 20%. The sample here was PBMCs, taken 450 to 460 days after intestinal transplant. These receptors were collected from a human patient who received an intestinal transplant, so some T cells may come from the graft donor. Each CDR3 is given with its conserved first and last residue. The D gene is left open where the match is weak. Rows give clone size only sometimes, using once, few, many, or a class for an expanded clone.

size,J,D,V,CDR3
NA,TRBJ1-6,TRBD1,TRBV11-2,CASSLRQGRAYNSPLHF
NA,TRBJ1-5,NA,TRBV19,CASRTRDINQPQHF
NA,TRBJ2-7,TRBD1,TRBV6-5,CASSYIPGQISYEQYF
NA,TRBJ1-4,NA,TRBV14,CASSQGVSEFEKLFF
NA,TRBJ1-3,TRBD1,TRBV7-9,CASSYQTGAVSGNTIYF
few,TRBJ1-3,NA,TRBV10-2,CASSANTRVSGNTIYF
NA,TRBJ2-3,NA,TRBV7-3,CASSVSGAPTDTQYF
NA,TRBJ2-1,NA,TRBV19,CASSISAGPNEQFF
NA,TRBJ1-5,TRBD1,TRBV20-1,CSARIAGGQHF
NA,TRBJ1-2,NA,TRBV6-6,CASTPGGVPNGYTF
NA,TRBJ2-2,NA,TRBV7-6,CASSSLNTGELFF
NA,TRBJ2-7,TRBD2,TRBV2,CASSEPRGGGYEQYF
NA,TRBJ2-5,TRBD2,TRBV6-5,CASSRGAGGQETQYF
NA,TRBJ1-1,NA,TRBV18,CASLPSSPTEAFF
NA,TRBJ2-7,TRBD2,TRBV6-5,CASSPERDLYEQYF
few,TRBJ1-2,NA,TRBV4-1,CASSQGGWENSYGYTF
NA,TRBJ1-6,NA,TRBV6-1,CASSEFERRLGQRGDSPLHF
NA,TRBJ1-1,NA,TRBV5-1,CASSTREGGAEAFF
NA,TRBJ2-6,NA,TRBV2,CARTSPGANVLTF
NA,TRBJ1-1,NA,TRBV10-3,CATSGSGTDTEAFF
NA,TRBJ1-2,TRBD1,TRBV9,CASSSRPGTGLKRPLGYTF
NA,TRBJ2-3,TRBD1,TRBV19,CASSGQGLGDTQYF
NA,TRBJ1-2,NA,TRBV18,CASSPEVFVGYTF
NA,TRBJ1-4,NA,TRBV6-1,CASRTGLINEKLFF
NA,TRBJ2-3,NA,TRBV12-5,CASGLAKTGGGGRTDTQYF
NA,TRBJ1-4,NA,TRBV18,CASSAGEGEKLFF
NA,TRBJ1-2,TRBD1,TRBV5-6,CASSTQGSWYGYTF
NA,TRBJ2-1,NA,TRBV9,CASSARDGRYNEQFF
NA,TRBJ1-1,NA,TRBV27,CASSFLQNTEAFF
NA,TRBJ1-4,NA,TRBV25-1,CASSESNRLAGEKLFF